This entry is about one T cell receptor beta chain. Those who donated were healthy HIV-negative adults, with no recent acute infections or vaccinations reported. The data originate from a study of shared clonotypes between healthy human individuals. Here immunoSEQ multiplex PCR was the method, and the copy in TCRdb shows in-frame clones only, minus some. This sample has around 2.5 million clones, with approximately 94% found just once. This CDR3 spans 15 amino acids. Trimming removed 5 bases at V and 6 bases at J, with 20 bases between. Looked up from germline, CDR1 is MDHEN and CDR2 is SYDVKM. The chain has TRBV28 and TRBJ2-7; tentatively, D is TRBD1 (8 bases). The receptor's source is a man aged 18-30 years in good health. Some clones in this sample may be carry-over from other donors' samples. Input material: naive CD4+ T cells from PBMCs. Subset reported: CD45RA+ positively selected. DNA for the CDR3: TGTGCCAGCAGTATTAGCGGGCACAGGGGGTCCGAGCAGTACTTC. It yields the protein CASSISGHRGSEQYF.